The entry that follows covers one T cell receptor (beta chain) sequence. Antigen unknown. TCRdb itself ran the 5' RACE reads through MiXCR, one entry per CDR3 protein. This sample carries 200,000 to 300,000 distinct CDR3 sequences, around 32% of them seen once, and the ten largest clones take about 4%. The data belong to a study of CD8 T cells in ankylosing spondylitis. With 4 bases clipped from V and 2 bases from J, the junction kept 8 bases outside the gene matches. From germline, CDR1 is SGHKS and CDR2 YYEKEE (reference sequence). The CDR3 covers 16 residues. Whole-study results and caveats: Significant enrichment of disease-linked clones was reported in matched ankylosing spondylitis synovial fluid. Clones linked with disease were CD8+ and fairly uncommon in the peripheral blood.

Sequencing was carried out using blood, either unsorted or a sorted T cell fraction (not recorded which). The rearrangement uses TRBV5-5 and TRBJ2-1; 8 positions agree with TRBD1. This sequence originates from a male donor with ankylosing spondylitis or in good health (not recorded which). The CDR3 reads CASSRVTDRAYNEQFF. CDR3 bases: TGTGCCAGCAGCCGAGTGACGGACAGGGCCTACAATGAGCAGTTCTTC.